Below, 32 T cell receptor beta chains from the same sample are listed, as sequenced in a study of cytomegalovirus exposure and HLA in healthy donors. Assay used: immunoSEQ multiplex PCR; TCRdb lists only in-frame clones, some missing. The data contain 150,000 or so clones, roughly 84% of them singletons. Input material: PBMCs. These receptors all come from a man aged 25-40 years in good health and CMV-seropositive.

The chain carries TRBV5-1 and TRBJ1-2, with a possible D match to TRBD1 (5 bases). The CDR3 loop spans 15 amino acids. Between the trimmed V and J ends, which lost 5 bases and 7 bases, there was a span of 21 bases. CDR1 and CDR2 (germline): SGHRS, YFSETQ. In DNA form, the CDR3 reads TGCGCCAGCAGTCTTCTGCCGGGGGTTGAGTCTGGCTACACCTTC. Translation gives CASSLLPGVESGYTF.

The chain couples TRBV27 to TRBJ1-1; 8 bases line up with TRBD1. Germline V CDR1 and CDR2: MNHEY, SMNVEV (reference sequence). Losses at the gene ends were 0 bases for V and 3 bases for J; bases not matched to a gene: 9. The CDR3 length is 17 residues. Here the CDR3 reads CASSLSPVTGADTEAFF. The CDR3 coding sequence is TGTGCCAGCAGTTTATCCCCTGTGACAGGGGCGGACACTGAAGCTTTCTTT.

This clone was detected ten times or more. The CDR3 spells CASSDSSAAIGELFF. The CDR3 region has the DNA TGTGCCAGCAGTGACTCGTCAGCGGCAATCGGGGAGCTGTTTTTT. The chain recombines TRBV6-4 with TRBJ2-2; D possibly corresponds to TRBD2 (5 bases). Trimming left V 0 bases short and J 7 bases short, with 12 bases between. Germline-derived CDR1 and CDR2 are MRHNA and SNTAGT. This CDR3 region has 15 residues.

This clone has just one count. CDR3 DNA sequence: TGTGCCTGGAGTACTGGGACAGGGGGTACCGGGGAGCTGTTTTTT. Amino acids: CAWSTGTGGTGELFF. The rearrangement links TRBV30 to TRBJ2-2; 11 positions agree with TRBD1. CDR1 GTSNPN and CDR2 SVGIG come from the germline V gene (reference sequence). This CDR3 has 15 residues. The trim removed 2 bases at V and 5 bases at J, leaving 4 bases unmatched.

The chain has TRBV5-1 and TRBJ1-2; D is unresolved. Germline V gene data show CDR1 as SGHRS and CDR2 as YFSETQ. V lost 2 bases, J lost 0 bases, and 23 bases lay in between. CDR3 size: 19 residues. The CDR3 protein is CASSFGGRPTGPSNYGYTF. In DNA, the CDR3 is TGCGCCAGCAGCTTTGGAGGCAGGCCAACCGGGCCTTCTAACTATGGCTACACCTTC.

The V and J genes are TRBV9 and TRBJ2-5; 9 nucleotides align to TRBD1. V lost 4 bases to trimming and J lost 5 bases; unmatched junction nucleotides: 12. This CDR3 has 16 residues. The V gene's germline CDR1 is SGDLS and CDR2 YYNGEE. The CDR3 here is CASSLASGQGRETQYF. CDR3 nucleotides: TGTGCCAGCAGCTTGGCTTCGGGACAGGGTAGGGAGACCCAGTACTTC.

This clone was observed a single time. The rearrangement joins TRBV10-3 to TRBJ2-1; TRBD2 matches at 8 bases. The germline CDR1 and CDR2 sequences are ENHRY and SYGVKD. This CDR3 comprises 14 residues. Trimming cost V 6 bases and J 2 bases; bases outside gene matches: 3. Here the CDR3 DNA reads TGTGCCATCAGCGGGAGGGCCACCTACAATGAGCAGTTCTTC. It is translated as CAISGRATYNEQFF.

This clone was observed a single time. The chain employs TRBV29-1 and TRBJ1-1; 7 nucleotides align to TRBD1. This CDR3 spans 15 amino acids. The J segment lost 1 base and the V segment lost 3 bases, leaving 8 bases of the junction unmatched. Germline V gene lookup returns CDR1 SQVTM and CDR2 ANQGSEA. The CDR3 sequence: CSVEGLTGANTEAFF. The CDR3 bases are TGCAGCGTTGAGGGTCTCACAGGGGCGAACACTGAAGCTTTCTTT.

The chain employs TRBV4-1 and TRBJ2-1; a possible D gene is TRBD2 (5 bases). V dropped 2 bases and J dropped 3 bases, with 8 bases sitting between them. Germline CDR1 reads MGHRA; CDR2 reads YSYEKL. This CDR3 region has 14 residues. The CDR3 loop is CASSQSGDYNEQFF. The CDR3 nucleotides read TGCGCCAGCAGCCAAAGCGGAGACTACAATGAGCAGTTCTTC.

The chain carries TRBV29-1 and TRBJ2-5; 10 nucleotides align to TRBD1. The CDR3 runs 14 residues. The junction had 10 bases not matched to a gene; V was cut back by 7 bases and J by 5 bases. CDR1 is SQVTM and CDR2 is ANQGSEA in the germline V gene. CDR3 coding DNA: TGCAGCGCCGAGGACAGGGGGAAGACTGAGACCCAGTACTTC. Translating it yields CSAEDRGKTETQYF.

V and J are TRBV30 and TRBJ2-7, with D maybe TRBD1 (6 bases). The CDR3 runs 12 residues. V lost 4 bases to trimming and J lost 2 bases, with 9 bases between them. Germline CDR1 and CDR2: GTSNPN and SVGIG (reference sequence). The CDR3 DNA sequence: TGTGCCTGGATGGGGGCAACCTACGAGCAGTACTTC. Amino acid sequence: CAWMGATYEQYF.

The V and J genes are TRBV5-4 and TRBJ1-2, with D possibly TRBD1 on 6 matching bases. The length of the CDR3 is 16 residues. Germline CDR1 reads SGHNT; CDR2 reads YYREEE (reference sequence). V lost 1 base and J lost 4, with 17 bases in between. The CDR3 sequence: CASSLWGTWTVYGYTF. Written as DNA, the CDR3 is TGTGCCAGCAGCTTGTGGGGGACATGGACGGTCTATGGCTACACCTTC.

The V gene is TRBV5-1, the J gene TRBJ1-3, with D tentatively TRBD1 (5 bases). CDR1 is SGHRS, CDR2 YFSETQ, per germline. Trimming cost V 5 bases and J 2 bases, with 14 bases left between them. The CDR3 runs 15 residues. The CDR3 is CASSPSGVAGNTIYF. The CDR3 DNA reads TGCGCCAGCAGTCCCTCGGGGGTGGCTGGAAACACCATATATTTT.

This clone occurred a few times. This CDR3 is CASSFGTAQETQYF. The CDR3 coding sequence is TGCGCCAGCAGCTTTGGGACAGCACAAGAGACCCAGTACTTC. The V and J genes are TRBV5-1 and TRBJ2-5; 7 bases are shared with TRBD1. The trim removed 2 bases at V and 2 bases at J, leaving 3 bases unmatched. CDR3 length: 14 residues. The germline gives CDR1 SGHRS, CDR2 YFSETQ.

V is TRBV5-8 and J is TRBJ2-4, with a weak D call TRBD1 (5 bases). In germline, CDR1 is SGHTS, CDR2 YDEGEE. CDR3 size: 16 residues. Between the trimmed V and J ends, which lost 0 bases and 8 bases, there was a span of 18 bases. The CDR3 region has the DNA TGTGCCAGCAGCTTGGTACCCGATCAGGGTTGGGACATTCAGTACTTC. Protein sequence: CASSLVPDQGWDIQYF.

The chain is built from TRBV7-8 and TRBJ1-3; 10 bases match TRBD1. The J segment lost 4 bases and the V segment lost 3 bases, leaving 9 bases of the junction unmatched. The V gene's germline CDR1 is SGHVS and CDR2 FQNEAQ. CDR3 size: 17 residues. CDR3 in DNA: TGTGCCAGCAGCTTCTCCGGGACAGGGGTTACAGGAAACACCATATATTTT. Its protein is CASSFSGTGVTGNTIYF.

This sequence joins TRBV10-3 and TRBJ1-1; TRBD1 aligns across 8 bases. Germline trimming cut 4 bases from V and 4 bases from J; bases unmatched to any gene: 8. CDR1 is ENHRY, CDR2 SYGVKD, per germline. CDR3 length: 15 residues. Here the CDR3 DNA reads TGTGCCATCAGTGCCTCGACAGGGGAAGGCACTGAAGCTTTCTTT. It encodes CAISASTGEGTEAFF.

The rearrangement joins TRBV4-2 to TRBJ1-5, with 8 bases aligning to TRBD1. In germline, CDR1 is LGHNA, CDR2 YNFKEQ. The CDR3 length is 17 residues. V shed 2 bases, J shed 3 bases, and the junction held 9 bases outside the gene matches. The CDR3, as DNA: TGTGCCAGCAGCCAAAGCCCCCAGGGGGCTAACAATCAGCCCCAGCATTTT. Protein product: CASSQSPQGANNQPQHF.

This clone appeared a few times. CDR3 residues: CASSGSGTGVYEQYF. For the CDR3, the DNA is TGTGCCAGCAGCGGCTCCGGGACAGGAGTCTACGAGCAGTACTTC. The chain uses TRBV7-9 and TRBJ2-7, with 8 bases aligning to TRBD1. The ends lost 5 bases at V and 3 bases at J; junction bases unmatched: 9. The germline V gene has CDR1 SEHNR and CDR2 FQNEAQ (reference sequence). The CDR3 loop spans 15 amino acids.

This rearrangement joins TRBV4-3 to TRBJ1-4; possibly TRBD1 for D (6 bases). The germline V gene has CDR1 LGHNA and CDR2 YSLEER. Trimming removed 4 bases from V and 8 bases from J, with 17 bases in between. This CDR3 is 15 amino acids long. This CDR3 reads CASSLEGGAGEKLFF. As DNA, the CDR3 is TGCGCCAGCAGCCTCGAAGGGGGGGCTGGGGAAAAACTGTTTTTT.

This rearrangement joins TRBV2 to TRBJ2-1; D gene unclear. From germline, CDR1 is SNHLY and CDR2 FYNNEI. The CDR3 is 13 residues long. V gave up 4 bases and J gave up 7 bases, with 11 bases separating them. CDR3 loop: CASSVLTSNEQFF. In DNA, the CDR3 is TGTGCCAGCAGTGTTCTAACTTCTAATGAGCAGTTCTTC.

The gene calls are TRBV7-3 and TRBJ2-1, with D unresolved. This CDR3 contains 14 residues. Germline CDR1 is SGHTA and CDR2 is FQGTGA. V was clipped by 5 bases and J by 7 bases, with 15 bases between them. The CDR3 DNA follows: TGTGCCAGCAGCCCGGCCCCACAGTTAAATGAGCAGTTCTTC. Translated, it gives CASSPAPQLNEQFF.

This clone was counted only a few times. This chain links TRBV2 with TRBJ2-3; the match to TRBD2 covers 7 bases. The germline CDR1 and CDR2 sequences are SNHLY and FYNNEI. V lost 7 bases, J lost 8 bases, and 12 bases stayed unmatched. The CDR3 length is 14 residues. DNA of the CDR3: TGTGCCAGCACCAGAGTGCGGGAGCGTATTACGCAGTATTTT. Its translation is CASTRVRERITQYF.

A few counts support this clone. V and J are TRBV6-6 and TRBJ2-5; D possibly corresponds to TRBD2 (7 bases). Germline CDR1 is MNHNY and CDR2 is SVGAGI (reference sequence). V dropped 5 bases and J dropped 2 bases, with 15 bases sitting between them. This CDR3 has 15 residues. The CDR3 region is CASSTTGRGQETQYF. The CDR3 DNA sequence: TGTGCCAGCAGTACCACGGGGAGGGGGCAAGAGACCCAGTACTTC.

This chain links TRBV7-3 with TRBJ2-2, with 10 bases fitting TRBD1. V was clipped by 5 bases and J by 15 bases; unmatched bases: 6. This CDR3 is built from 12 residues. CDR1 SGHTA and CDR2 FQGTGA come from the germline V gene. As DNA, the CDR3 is TGTGCCAGCAGCCCGGGACAGGGGTTTGTGTTTTTT. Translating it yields CASSPGQGFVFF.

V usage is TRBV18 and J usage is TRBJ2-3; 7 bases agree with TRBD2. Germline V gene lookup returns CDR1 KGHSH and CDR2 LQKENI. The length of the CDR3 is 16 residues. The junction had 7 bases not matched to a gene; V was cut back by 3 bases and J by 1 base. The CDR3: CASSPRLASGTDTQYF. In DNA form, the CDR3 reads TGTGCCAGCTCACCGAGACTAGCTTCCGGCACAGATACGCAGTATTTT.

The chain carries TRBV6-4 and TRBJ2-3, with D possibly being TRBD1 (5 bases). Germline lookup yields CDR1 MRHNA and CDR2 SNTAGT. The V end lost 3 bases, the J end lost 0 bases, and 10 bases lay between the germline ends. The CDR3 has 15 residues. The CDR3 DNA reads TGTGCCAGCAGTGAAGGGGCGTTAAGCACAGATACGCAGTATTTT. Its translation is CASSEGALSTDTQYF.

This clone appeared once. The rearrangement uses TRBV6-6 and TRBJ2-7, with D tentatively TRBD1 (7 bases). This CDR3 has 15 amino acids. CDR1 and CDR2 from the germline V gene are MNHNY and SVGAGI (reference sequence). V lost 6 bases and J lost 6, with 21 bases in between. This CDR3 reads CASSTQLQGGGEQYF. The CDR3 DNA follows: TGTGCCAGCAGCACTCAGCTCCAGGGGGGCGGCGAGCAGTACTTC.

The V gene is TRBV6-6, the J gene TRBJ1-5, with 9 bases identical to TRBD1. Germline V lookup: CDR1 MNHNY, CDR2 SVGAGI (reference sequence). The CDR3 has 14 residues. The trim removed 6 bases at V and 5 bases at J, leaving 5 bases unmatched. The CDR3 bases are TGTGCCAGCAGCCGGGACAGGGATGATCAGCCCCAGCATTTT. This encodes CASSRDRDDQPQHF.

The chain's CDR3 is CASSTGQGALNEQFF. CDR3 in DNA: TGTGCCAGCAGCACGGGACAGGGGGCGCTCAATGAGCAGTTCTTC. This chain links TRBV7-9 with TRBJ2-1; 12 bases are shared with TRBD1. Germline V gene lookup returns CDR1 SEHNR and CDR2 FQNEAQ (reference sequence). The CDR3 runs to 15 residues. V was pared by 5 bases and J by 6 bases, with 5 bases of the junction left unmatched.

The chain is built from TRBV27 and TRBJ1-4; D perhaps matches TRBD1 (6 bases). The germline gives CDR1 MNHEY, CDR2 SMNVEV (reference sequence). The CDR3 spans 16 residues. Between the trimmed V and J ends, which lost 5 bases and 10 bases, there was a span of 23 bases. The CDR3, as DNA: TGTGCCAGCAGTCCATCAGGGGCACCGACCCCAGGAAAACTGTTTTTT. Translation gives CASSPSGAPTPGKLFF.

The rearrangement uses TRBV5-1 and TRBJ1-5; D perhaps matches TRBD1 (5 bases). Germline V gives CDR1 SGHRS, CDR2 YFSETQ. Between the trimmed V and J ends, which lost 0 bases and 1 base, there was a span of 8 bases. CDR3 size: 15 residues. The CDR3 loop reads CASSLAGGSNQPQHF. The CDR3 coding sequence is TGCGCCAGCAGCTTGGCCGGGGGGAGCAATCAGCCCCAGCATTTT.